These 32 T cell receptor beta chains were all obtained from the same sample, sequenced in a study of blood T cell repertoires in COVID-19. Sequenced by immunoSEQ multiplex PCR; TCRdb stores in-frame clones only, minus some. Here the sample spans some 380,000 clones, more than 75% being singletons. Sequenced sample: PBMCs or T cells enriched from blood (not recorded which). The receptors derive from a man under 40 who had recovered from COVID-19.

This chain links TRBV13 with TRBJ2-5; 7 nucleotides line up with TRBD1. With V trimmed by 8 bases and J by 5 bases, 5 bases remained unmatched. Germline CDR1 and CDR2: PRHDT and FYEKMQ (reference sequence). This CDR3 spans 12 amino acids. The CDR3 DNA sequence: TGTGCCAGCTCAGGGACAGCGGAGACCCAGTACTTC. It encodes CASSGTAETQYF.

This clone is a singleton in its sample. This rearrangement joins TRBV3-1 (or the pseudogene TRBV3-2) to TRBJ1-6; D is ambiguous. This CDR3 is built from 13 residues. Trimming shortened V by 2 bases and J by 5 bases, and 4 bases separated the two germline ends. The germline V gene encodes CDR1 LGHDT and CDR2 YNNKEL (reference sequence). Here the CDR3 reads CASSQLDNSPLHF. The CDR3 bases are TGTGCCAGCAGCCAATTAGATAATTCACCCCTCCACTTT.

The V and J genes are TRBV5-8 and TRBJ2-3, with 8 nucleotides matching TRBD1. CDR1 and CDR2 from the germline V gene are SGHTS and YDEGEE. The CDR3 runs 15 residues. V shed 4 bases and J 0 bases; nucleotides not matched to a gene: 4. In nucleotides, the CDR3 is TGTGCCAGCAGCATCAGACAGGGGAGCACAGATACGCAGTATTTT. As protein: CASSIRQGSTDTQYF.

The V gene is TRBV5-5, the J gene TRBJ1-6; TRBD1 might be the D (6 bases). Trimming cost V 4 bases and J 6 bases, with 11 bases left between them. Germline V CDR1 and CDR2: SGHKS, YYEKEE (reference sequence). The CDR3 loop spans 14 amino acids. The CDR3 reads CASSLGTFNSPLHF. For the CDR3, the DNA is TGTGCCAGCAGCCTGGGGACATTTAATTCACCCCTCCACTTT.

DNA of the CDR3: TGTGCCAGCTCACCGGGCAGCGAGACCCAGTACTTC. Translation: CASSPGSETQYF. The V and J genes are TRBV18 and TRBJ2-5; D gene uncertain. This CDR3 comprises 12 residues. CDR1 is KGHSH and CDR2 is LQKENI in the germline V gene. The V and J ends lost 3 bases and 5 bases respectively, with 7 bases between them.

The CDR3 nucleotides are TGTGCCAGCTCACGCGAACCACCGGACAGCAACTATGGCTACACCTTC. This sequence encodes CASSREPPDSNYGYTF. The V and J genes are TRBV18 and TRBJ1-2, with D tentatively TRBD1 (6 bases). Germline V gene sequence: CDR1 KGHSH, CDR2 LQKENI. V shed 4 bases and J shed 2 bases, with 17 bases lying between them. The CDR3 has 16 residues.

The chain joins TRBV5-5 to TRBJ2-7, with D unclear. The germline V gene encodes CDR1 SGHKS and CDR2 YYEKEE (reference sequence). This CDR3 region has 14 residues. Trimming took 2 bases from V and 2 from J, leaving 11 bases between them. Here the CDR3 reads CASSFAPSPYEQYF. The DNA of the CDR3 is TGTGCCAGCAGCTTTGCCCCGAGCCCCTACGAGCAGTACTTC.

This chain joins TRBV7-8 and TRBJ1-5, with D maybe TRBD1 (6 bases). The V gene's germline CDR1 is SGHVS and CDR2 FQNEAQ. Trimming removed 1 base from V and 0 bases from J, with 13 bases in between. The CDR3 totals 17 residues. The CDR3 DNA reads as TGTGCCAGCAGCTTAGGGGACATAGTCTTTAGCAATCAGCCCCAGCATTTT. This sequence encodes CASSLGDIVFSNQPQHF.

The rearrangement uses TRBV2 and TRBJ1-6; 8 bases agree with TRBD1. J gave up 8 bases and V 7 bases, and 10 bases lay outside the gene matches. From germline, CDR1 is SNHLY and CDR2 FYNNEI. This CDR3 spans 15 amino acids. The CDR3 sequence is CASTLDRGTYSPLHF. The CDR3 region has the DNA TGTGCCAGCACGTTAGACAGGGGTACTTATTCACCCCTCCACTTT.

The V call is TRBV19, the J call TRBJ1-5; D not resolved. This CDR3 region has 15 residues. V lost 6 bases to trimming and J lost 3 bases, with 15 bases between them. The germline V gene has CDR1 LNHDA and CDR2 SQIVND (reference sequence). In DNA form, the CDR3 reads TGTGCCAGTAGCCGGGGAGGTGAAGACAATCAGCCCCAGCATTTT. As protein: CASSRGGEDNQPQHF.

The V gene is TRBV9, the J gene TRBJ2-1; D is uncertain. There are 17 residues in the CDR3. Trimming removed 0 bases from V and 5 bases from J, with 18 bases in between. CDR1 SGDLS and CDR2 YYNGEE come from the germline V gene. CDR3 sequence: CASSVGQRTRSNNEQFF. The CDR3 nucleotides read TGTGCCAGCAGCGTAGGGCAGCGAACACGGAGTAACAATGAGCAGTTCTTC.

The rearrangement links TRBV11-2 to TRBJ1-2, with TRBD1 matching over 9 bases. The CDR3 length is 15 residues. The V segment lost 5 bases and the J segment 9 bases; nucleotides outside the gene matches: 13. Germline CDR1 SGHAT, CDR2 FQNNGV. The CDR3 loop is CASSPDRTGVERYTF. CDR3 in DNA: TGTGCCAGCAGCCCTGACCGGACAGGGGTAGAACGCTACACCTTC.

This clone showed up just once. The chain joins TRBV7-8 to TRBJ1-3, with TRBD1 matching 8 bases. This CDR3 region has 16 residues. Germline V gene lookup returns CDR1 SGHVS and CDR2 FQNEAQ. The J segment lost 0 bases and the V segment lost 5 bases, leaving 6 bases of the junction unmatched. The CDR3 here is CASSPRTGPSGNTIYF. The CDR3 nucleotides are TGTGCCAGCAGCCCCCGGACAGGGCCCTCTGGAAACACCATATATTTT.

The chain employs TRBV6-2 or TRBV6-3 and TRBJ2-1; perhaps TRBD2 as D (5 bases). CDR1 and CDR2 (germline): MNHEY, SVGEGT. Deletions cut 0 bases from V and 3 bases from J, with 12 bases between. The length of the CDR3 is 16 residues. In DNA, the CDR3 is TGTGCCAGCAGTTACTCCCACAGCGGAGACTACAATGAGCAGTTCTTC. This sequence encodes CASSYSHSGDYNEQFF.

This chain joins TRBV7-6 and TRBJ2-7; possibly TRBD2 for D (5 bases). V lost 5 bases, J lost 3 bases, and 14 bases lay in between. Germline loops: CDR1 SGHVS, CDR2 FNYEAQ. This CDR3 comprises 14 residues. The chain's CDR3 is CASSLAIGSYEQYF. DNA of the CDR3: TGTGCCAGCAGCCTGGCGATAGGGAGCTACGAGCAGTACTTC.

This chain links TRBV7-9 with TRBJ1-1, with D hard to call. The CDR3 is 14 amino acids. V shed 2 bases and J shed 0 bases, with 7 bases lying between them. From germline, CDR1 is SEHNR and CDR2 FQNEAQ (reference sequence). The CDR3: CASSLPGMNTEAFF. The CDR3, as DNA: TGTGCCAGCAGCTTACCGGGAATGAACACTGAAGCTTTCTTT.

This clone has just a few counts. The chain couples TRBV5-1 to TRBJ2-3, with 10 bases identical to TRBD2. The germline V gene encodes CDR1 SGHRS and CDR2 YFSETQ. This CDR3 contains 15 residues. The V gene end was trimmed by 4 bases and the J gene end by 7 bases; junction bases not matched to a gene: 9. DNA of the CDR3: TGCGCCAGCAGCCTCCTCGGACTAGCGGTTTATACGCAGTATTTT. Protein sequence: CASSLLGLAVYTQYF.

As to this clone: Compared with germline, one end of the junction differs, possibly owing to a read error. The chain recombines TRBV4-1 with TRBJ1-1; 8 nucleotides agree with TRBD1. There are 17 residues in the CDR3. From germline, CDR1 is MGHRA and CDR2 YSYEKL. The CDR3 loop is CASISVSLQGDSTEAFF. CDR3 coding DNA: TGCGCGAGCATTTCCGTCTCGTTACAGGGGGATTCAACTGAAGCTTTCTTT.

CDR3 sequence reads: CASSPGTGSYNEQFF. DNA for the CDR3: TGTGCCAGCAGTCCCGGGACAGGGTCCTACAATGAGCAGTTCTTC. V gene TRBV5-6 combines with J gene TRBJ2-1; 9 bases are shared with TRBD1. Germline trimming cut 5 bases from V and 1 base from J; bases unmatched to any gene: 4. CDR1 is SGHDT, CDR2 YYEEEE, per germline. This CDR3 contains 15 residues.

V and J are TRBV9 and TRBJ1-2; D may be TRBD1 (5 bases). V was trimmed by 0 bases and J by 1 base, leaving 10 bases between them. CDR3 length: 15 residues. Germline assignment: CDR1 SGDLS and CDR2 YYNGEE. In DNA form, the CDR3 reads TGTGCCAGCAGCGTAGCTAGGCAGGGTAACTATGGCTACACCTTC. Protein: CASSVARQGNYGYTF.

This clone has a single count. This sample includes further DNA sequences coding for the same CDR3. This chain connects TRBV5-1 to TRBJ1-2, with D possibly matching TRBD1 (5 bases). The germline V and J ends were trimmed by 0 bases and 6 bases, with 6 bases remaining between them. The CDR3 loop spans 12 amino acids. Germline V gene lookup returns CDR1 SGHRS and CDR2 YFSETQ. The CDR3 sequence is CASSLEGDGYTF. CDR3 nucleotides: TGCGCCAGCAGCTTGGAAGGGGATGGCTACACCTTC. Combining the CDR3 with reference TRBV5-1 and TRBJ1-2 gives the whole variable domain KAGVTQTPRYLIKTRGQQVTLSCSPISGHRSVSWYQQTPGQGLQFLFEYFSETQRNKGNFPGRFSGRQFSNSRSEMNVSTLELGDSALYLCASSLEGDGYTFGSGTRLTVV.

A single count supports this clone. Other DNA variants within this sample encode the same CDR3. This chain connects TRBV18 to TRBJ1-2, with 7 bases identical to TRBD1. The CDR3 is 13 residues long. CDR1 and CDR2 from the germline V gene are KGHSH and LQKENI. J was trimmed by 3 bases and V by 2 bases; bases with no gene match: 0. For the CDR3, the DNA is TGTGCCAGCTCACCAGGGACAGACTATGGCTACACCTTC. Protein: CASSPGTDYGYTF.

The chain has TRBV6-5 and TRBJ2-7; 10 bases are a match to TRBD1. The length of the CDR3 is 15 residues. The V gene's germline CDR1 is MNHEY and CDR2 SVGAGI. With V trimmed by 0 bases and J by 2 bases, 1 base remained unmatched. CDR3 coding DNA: TGTGCCAGCAGTTACTCGACAGGGGGCCCCTACGAGCAGTACTTC. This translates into CASSYSTGGPYEQYF.

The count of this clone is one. The CDR3 is CASSESTRHSGNTIYF. The CDR3 DNA is TGCGCCAGCAGTGAGTCGACCAGACACTCTGGAAACACCATATATTTT. The rearrangement uses TRBV10-2 and TRBJ1-3, with D unresolved. Germline V gene data show CDR1 as WSHSY and CDR2 as SAAADI. The CDR3 runs to 16 residues. Trimming removed 0 bases at V and 0 bases at J, with 9 bases between.

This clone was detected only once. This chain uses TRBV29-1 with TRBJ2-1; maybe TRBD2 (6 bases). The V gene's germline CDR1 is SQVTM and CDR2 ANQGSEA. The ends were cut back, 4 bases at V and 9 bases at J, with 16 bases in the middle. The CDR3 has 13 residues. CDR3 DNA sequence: TGCAGCGTTGGGAGGGGCCCTGGGGGTGAGCAGTTCTTC. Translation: CSVGRGPGGEQFF.

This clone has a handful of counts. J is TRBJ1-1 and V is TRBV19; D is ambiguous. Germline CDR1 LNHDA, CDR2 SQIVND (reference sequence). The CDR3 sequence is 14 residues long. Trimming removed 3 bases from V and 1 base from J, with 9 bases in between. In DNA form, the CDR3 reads TGTGCCAGTAGTATCCCCCCGTGGAACACTGAAGCTTTCTTT. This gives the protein CASSIPPWNTEAFF.

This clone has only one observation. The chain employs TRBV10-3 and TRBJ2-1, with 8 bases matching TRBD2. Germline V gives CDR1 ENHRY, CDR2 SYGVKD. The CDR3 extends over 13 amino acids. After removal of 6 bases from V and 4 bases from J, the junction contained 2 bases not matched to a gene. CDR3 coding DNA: TGTGCCATCAGCGGCGGGGGGTACAATGAGCAGTTCTTC. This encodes CAISGGGYNEQFF.

CDR3 region: CASSITNRGLAVGTQYF. In DNA, the CDR3 is TGTGCCAGTAGTATTACAAACAGGGGACTAGCAGTCGGGACCCAGTACTTC. The chain combines TRBV19 with TRBJ2-5, with 9 bases that match TRBD2. Germline loops: CDR1 LNHDA, CDR2 SQIVND (reference sequence). J gave up 7 bases and V 3 bases, and 15 bases lay outside the gene matches. This CDR3 contains 17 residues. Together with reference TRBV19 and TRBJ2-5, the CDR3 gives the full variable domain: DGGITQSPKYLFRKEGQNVTLSCEQNLNHDAMYWYRQDPGQGLRLIYYSQIVNDFQKGDIAEGYSVSREKKESFPLTVTSAQKNPTAFYLCASSITNRGLAVGTQYFGPGTRLLVL.

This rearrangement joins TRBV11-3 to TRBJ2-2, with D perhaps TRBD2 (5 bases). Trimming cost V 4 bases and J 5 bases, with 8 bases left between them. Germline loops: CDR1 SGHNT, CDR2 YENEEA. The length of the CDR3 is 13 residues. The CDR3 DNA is TGTGCCAGCAGCTCTCCGGGGACCGGGGAGCTGTTTTTT. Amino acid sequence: CASSSPGTGELFF.

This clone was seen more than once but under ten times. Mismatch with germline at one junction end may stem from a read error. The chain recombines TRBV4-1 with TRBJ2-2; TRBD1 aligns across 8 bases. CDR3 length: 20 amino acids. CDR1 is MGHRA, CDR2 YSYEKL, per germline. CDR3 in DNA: TGCGCCAGCAGCCAGATGGGAGGACAGGGTGGCGGCCCGAAAACCGGGGAGCTGTTTTTT. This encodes CASSQMGGQGGGPKTGELFF.

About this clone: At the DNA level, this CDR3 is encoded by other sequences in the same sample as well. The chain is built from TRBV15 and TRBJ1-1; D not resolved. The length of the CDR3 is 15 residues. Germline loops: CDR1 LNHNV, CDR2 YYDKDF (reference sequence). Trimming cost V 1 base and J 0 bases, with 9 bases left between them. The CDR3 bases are TGTGCCACCAGCAGAGTACGCGCAATGAACACTGAAGCTTTCTTT. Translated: CATSRVRAMNTEAFF.

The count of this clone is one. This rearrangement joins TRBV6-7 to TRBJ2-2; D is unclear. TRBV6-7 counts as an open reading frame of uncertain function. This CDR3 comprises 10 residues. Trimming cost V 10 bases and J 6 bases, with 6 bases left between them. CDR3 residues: CATPAGELFF. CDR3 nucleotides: TGTGCCACTCCAGCCGGGGAGCTGTTTTTT.